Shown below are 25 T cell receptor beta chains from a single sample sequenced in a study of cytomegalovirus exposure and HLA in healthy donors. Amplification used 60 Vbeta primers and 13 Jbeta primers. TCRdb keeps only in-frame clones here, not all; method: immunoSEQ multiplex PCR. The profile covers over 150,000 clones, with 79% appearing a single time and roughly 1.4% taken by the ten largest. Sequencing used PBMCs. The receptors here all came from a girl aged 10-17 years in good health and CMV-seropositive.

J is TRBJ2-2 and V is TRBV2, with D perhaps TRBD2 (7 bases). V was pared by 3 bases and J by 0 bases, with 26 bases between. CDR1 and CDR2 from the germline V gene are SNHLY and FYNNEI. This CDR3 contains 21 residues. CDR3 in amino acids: CASSDGLWVDGGGPNTGELFF. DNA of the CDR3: TGTGCCAGCAGTGATGGACTCTGGGTAGATGGCGGGGGCCCGAACACCGGGGAGCTGTTTTTT.

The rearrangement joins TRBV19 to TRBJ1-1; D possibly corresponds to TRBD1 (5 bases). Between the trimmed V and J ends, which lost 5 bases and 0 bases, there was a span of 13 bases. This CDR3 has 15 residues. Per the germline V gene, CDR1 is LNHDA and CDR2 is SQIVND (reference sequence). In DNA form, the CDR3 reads TGTGCCAGTAGTCCGCAGCTGGACATGAACACTGAAGCTTTCTTT. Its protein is CASSPQLDMNTEAFF.

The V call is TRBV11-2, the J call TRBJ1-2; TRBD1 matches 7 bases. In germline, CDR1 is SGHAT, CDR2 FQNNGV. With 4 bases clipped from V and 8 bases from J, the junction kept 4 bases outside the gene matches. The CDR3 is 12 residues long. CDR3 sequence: CASSSTGDGYTF. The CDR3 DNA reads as TGTGCCAGCAGCTCCACAGGGGACGGCTACACCTTC.

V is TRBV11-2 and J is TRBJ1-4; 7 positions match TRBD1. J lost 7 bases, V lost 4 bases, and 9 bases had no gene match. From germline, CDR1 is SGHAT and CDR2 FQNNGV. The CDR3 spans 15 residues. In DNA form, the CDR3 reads TGTGCCAGCAGCTCGGGGACAGATGGAACTGAAAAACTGTTTTTT. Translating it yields CASSSGTDGTEKLFF.

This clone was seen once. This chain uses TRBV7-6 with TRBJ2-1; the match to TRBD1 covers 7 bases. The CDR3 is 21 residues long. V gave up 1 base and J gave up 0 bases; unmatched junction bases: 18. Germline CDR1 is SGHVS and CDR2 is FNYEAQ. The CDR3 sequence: CASSLVPSIRGQSSSYNEQFF. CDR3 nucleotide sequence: TGTGCCAGCAGCTTAGTACCCTCTATAAGGGGACAGTCGAGCTCCTACAATGAGCAGTTCTTC. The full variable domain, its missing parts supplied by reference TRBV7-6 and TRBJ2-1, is GAGVSQSPRYKVTKRGQDVALRCDPISGHVSLYWYRQALGQGPEFLTYFNYEAQQDKSGLPNDRFSAERPEGSISTLTIQRTEQRDSAMYRCASSLVPSIRGQSSSYNEQFFGPGTRLTVL.

Here the CDR3 reads CASSLDAGGNEQFF. CDR3 nucleotide sequence: TGTGCCAGCAGCTTAGATGCCGGGGGCAATGAGCAGTTCTTC. The V gene is TRBV7-9, the J gene TRBJ2-1; TRBD2 might be the D (6 bases). CDR1 SEHNR and CDR2 FQNEAQ come from the germline V gene (reference sequence). CDR3 length: 14 amino acids. The V and J ends lost 1 base and 6 bases respectively, with 10 bases between them.

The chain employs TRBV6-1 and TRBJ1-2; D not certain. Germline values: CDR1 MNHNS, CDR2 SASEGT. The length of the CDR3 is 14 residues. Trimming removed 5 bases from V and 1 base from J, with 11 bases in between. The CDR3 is CASSRTYHNYGYTF. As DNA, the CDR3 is TGTGCCAGCAGTCGCACTTACCATAACTATGGCTACACCTTC.

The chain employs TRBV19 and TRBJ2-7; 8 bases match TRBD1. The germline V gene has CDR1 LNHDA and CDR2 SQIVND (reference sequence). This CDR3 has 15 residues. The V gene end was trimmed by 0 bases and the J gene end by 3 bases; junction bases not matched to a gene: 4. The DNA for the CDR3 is TGTGCCAGTAGTATAGAAGGACAGGGAAACTACGAGCAGTACTTC. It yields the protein CASSIEGQGNYEQYF.

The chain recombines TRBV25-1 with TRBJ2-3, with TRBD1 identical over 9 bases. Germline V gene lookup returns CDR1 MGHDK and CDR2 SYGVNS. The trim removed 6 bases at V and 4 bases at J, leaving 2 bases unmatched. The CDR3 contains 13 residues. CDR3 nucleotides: TGTGCCAGCAGGGACAGGGGAGCAGATACGCAGTATTTT. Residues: CASRDRGADTQYF.

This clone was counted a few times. The CDR3 region has the DNA TGTGCCAGCAGCAATCGGGACAGCCGCTACGAGCAGTACTTC. It yields the protein CASSNRDSRYEQYF. The chain has TRBV5-4 and TRBJ2-7, with 7 bases fitting TRBD1. There are 14 residues in the CDR3. CDR1 and CDR2 from the germline V gene are SGHNT and YYREEE (reference sequence). The trim removed 4 bases at V and 3 bases at J, leaving 7 bases unmatched. Variable domain in full (rest from reference TRBV5-4 and TRBJ2-7): ETGVTQSPTHLIKTRGQQVTLRCSSQSGHNTVSWYQQALGQGPQFIFQYYREEENGRGNFPPRFSGLQFPNYSSELNVNALELDDSALYLCASSNRDSRYEQYFGPGTRLTVT.

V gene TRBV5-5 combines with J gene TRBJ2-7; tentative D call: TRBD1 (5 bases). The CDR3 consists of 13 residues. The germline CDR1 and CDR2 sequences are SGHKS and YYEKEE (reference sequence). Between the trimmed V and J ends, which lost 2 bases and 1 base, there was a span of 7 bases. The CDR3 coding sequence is TGTGCCAGCAGCTTCACAGGTTCCTACGAGCAGTACTTC. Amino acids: CASSFTGSYEQYF.

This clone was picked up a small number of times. The CDR3 DNA sequence: TGTGCCAGCGGACAGGGGAACACTGAAGCTTTCTTT. Its protein is CASGQGNTEAFF. This sequence joins TRBV9 and TRBJ1-1, with TRBD1 matching 8 bases. The junction had 0 bases not matched to a gene; V was cut back by 7 bases and J by 1 base. The CDR3 contains 12 residues. Germline-derived CDR1 and CDR2 are SGDLS and YYNGEE.

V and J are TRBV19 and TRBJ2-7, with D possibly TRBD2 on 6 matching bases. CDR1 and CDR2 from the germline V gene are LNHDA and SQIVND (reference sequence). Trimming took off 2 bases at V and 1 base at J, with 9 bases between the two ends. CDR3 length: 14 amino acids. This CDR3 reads CASSITGVSYEQYF. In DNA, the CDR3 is TGTGCCAGTAGTATAACGGGGGTTTCCTACGAGCAGTACTTC.

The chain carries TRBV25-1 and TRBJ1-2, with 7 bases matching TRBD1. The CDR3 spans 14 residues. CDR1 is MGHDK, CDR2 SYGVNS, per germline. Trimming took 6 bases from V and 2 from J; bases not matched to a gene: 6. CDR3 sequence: CASSNPTGNYGYTF. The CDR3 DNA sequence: TGTGCCAGCAGCAACCCGACAGGGAACTATGGCTACACCTTC.

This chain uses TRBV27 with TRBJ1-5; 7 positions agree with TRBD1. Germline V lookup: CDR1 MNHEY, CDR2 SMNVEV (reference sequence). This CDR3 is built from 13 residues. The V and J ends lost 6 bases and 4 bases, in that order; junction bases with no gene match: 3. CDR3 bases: TGTGCCAGCAGCTGGGGACAGAATCAGCCCCAGCATTTT. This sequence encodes CASSWGQNQPQHF.

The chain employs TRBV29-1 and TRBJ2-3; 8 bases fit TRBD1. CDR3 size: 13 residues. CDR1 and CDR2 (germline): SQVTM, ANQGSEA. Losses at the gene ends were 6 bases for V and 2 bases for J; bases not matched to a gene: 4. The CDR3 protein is CSVDRGSTDTQYF. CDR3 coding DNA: TGCAGCGTCGACAGGGGATCCACAGATACGCAGTATTTT.

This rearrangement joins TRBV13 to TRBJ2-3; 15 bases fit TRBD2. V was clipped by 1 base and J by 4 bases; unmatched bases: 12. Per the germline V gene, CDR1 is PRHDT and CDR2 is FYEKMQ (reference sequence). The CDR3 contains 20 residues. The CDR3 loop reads CASSLVRGLAGGPNPDTQYF. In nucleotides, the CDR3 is TGTGCCAGCAGCTTAGTTAGAGGACTAGCGGGGGGGCCAAATCCAGATACGCAGTATTTT. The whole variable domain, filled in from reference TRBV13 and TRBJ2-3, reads AAGVIQSPRHLIKEKRETATLKCYPIPRHDTVYWYQQGPGQDPQFLISFYEKMQSDKGSIPDRFSAQQFSDYHSELNMSSLELGDSALYFCASSLVRGLAGGPNPDTQYFGPGTRLTVL.

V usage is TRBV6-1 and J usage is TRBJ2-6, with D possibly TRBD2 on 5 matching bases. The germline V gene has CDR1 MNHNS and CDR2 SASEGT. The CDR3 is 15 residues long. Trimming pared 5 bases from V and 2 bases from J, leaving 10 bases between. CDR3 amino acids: CASSLRGAGANVLTF. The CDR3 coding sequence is TGTGCCAGCAGTTTACGGGGAGCTGGGGCCAACGTCCTGACTTTC.

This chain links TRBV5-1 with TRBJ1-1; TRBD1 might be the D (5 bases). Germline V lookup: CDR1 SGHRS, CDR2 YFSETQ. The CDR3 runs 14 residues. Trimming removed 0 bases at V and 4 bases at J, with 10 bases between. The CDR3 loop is CASSLAYGGTEAFF. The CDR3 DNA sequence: TGCGCCAGCAGCTTGGCCTACGGGGGCACTGAAGCTTTCTTT.

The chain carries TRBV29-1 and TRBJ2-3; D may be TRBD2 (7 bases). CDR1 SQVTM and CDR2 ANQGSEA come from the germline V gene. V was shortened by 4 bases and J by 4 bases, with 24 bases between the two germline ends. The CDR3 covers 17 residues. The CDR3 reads CSVVPGFGGAKADTQYF. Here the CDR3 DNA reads TGCAGCGTTGTCCCGGGTTTTGGGGGGGCGAAGGCAGATACGCAGTATTTT.

CDR3 protein: CASSPTGSEKLFF. Written as DNA, the CDR3 is TGTGCCAGCAGCCCAACAGGGTCTGAAAAACTGTTTTTT. This chain connects TRBV9 to TRBJ1-4; a weak D match, TRBD1 (6 bases). The CDR3 contains 13 residues. Trimming removed 4 bases from V and 7 bases from J, with 11 bases in between. Germline V gene sequence: CDR1 SGDLS, CDR2 YYNGEE.

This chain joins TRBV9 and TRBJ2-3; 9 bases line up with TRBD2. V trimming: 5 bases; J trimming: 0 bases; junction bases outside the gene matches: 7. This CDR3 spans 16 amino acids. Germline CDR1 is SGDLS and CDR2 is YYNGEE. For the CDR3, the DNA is TGTGCCAGCAGTGAGGCTAGCGGGACGAGCACAGATACGCAGTATTTT. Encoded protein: CASSEASGTSTDTQYF.

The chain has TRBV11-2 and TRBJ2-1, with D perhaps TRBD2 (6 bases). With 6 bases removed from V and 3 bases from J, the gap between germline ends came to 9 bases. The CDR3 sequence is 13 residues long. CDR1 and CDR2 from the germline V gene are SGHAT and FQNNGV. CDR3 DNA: TGTGCCAGCAGGGGAGGTAACTACAATGAGCAGTTCTTC. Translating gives CASRGGNYNEQFF.

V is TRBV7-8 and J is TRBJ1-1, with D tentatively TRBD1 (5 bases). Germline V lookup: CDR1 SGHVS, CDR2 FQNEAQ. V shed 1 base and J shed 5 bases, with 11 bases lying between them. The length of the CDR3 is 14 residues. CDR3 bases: TGTGCCAGCAGCTTAGTTACAGGTACAACTGAAGCTTTCTTT. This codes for CASSLVTGTTEAFF. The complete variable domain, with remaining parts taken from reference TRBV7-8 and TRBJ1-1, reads GAGVSQSPRYKVAKRGQDVALRCDPISGHVSLFWYQQALGQGPEFLTYFQNEAQLDKSGLPSDRFFAERPEGSVSTLKIQRTQQEDSAVYLCASSLVTGTTEAFFGQGTRLTVV.

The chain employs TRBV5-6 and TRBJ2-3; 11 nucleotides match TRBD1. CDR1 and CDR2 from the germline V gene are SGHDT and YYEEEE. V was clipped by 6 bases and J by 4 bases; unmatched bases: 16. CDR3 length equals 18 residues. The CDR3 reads CASTPTLGWGQGADTQYF. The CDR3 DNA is TGTGCCAGCACCCCGACCCTCGGGTGGGGACAGGGGGCAGATACGCAGTATTTT.